One sample yielded the 17 T cell receptor beta chains listed below, sequenced in a study of cytomegalovirus exposure and HLA in healthy donors. The study ran its PCR with 60 Vbeta and 13 Jbeta primers. Generated by immunoSEQ multiplex PCR, the TCRdb table keeps only in-frame clones and is missing some. This table holds over 150,000 clones, roughly 78% found once. The source material was PBMCs. The receptors originated from a woman between 45 and 60 years old in good health and CMV-seropositive.

This chain uses TRBV6-5 with TRBJ1-2; tentative D call: TRBD1 (5 bases). Germline CDR1 MNHEY, CDR2 SVGAGI. CDR3 length: 13 residues. Trimming left V 6 bases short and J 5 bases short, with 13 bases between. The CDR3 here is CASSLPGTYGYTF. In DNA, the CDR3 is TGTGCCAGCAGCCTCCCCGGGACTTATGGCTACACCTTC.

The genes are TRBV7-6 and TRBJ1-5; 7 nucleotides agree with TRBD1. This CDR3 region has 13 residues. From germline, CDR1 is SGHVS and CDR2 FNYEAQ. V gave up 5 bases and J gave up 5 bases; unmatched junction bases: 3. The CDR3 nucleotides are TGTGCCAGCAGCCGAGACAGGGATCAGCCCCAGCATTTT. It yields the protein CASSRDRDQPQHF. The full variable domain, in which reference TRBV7-6 and TRBJ1-5 provide the parts outside the CDR3, is GAGVSQSPRYKVTKRGQDVALRCDPISGHVSLYWYRQALGQGPEFLTYFNYEAQQDKSGLPNDRFSAERPEGSISTLTIQRTEQRDSAMYRCASSRDRDQPQHFGDGTRLSIL.

This chain joins TRBV19 and TRBJ1-1; 8 positions match TRBD1. The germline CDR1 and CDR2 sequences are LNHDA and SQIVND (reference sequence). V trimming: 0 bases; J trimming: 8 bases; junction bases outside the gene matches: 2. The CDR3 totals 13 residues. CDR3 sequence: CASSIDRGREAFF. The CDR3 nucleotides are TGTGCCAGTAGTATAGACAGGGGGCGGGAAGCTTTCTTT.

This clone showed up just a few times. This rearrangement joins TRBV9 to TRBJ1-1, with D unclear. CDR1 and CDR2 from the germline V gene are SGDLS and YYNGEE. Trimming left V 4 bases short and J 5 bases short, with 18 bases between. The CDR3 contains 15 residues. In DNA, the CDR3 is TGTGCCAGCAGCAGGATCTCCGAGGGTTGGACTGAAGCTTTCTTT. As protein: CASSRISEGWTEAFF.

This clone was observed a few times. The rearrangement links TRBV5-1 to TRBJ2-7; 9 nucleotides agree with TRBD1. Losses at the gene ends were 7 bases for V and 6 bases for J; bases not matched to a gene: 11. Germline loops: CDR1 SGHRS, CDR2 YFSETQ. The CDR3 length is 14 residues. The CDR3 coding sequence is TGCGCCAGCCAAACCGGGACAGGGTCGTTCGAGCAGTACTTC. Its protein product is CASQTGTGSFEQYF. The whole variable domain, filled in from reference TRBV5-1 and TRBJ2-7, reads KAGVTQTPRYLIKTRGQQVTLSCSPISGHRSVSWYQQTPGQGLQFLFEYFSETQRNKGNFPGRFSGRQFSNSRSEMNVSTLELGDSALYLCASQTGTGSFEQYFGPGTRLTVT.

This chain joins TRBV9 and TRBJ2-2, with 9 nucleotides matching TRBD2. J lost 6 bases, V lost 0 bases, and 3 bases had no gene match. Germline V gene lookup returns CDR1 SGDLS and CDR2 YYNGEE. CDR3 size: 15 residues. CDR3 sequence (DNA): TGTGCCAGCAGCGTAGGGCGGGAGGGAGCCGGGGAGCTGTTTTTT. Protein: CASSVGREGAGELFF.

CDR3 loop: CASSEQDSPLHF. The CDR3 coding sequence is TGTGCCAGCAGTGAACAGGATTCACCCCTCCACTTT. This chain links TRBV28 with TRBJ1-6; the D gene is possibly TRBD1 (5 bases). CDR1 and CDR2 (germline): MDHEN, SYDVKM. V lost 5 bases and J 8 bases, leaving 7 bases between the germline ends. This CDR3 spans 12 amino acids.

The chain employs TRBV19 and TRBJ1-2; no reliable D call. The CDR3 sequence is 15 residues long. The germline CDR1 and CDR2 sequences are LNHDA and SQIVND (reference sequence). Trimming left V 3 bases short and J 4 bases short, with 15 bases between. CDR3 nucleotide sequence: TGTGCCAGTAGTATCTACCTCCCCCGCTTCTATGGCTACACCTTC. Protein sequence: CASSIYLPRFYGYTF.

This clone turned up a few times. The chain is built from TRBV7-2 and TRBJ1-6, with no clear D. CDR1 is SGHTA, CDR2 FQGNSA, per germline. The ends were cut back, 4 bases at V and 10 bases at J, with 14 bases in the middle. The CDR3 loop spans 14 amino acids. The CDR3 loop reads CASSSHAGESPLHF. CDR3 DNA sequence: TGTGCCAGCAGCTCACACGCGGGAGAATCACCCCTCCACTTT.

The chain has TRBV7-2 and TRBJ1-2; 9 bases map to TRBD1. V lost 3 bases and J lost 5; bases outside the gene matches: 10. CDR1 is SGHTA, CDR2 FQGNSA, per germline. This CDR3 is built from 16 residues. CDR3 residues: CASSFTGGLTNYGYTF. The CDR3 DNA sequence: TGTGCCAGCAGCTTTACAGGGGGCCTAACGAATTATGGCTACACCTTC.

In DNA, the CDR3 is TGTGCCATCAGTGAACTGGGGAGGCGGACAGATACGCAGTATTTT. This codes for CAISELGRRTDTQYF. The J gene is TRBJ2-3, the V gene TRBV10-3; D might be TRBD2 (6 bases). The germline V gene has CDR1 ENHRY and CDR2 SYGVKD. V was trimmed by 3 bases and J by 3 bases, leaving 13 bases between them. The length of the CDR3 is 15 residues.

This clone was seen a single time. The CDR3 bases are TGTGCCAGCAGTCTCCGACTCAATTTAAAATCAATCACTGAAGCTTTCTTT. As protein: CASSLRLNLKSITEAFF. The rearrangement links TRBV28 to TRBJ1-1; no definite D call. Germline CDR1 and CDR2: MDHEN and SYDVKM. The V end was cut by 5 bases, the J end by 4 bases, with 23 bases between. The CDR3 covers 17 residues.

This chain joins TRBV27 and TRBJ1-1; the match to TRBD1 covers 9 bases. The CDR3 runs to 15 residues. The V and J ends lost 4 bases and 3 bases, in that order; junction bases with no gene match: 6. Germline CDR1 reads MNHEY; CDR2 reads SMNVEV (reference sequence). The CDR3 spells CASSSSWDRDTEAFF. The CDR3 nucleotides are TGTGCCAGCAGTTCATCCTGGGACAGGGACACTGAAGCTTTCTTT.

The J gene is TRBJ2-1, the V gene TRBV5-1; TRBD2 aligns across 9 bases. The germline V gene encodes CDR1 SGHRS and CDR2 YFSETQ. The CDR3 is 15 amino acids. V was pared by 1 base and J by 3 bases, with 2 bases of the junction left unmatched. The DNA of the CDR3 is TGCGCCAGCAGCTTGTTAGCGGGAGACTACAATGAGCAGTTCTTC. Its protein product is CASSLLAGDYNEQFF.

The chain employs TRBV4-3 and TRBJ2-6, with D possibly TRBD1 on 7 matching bases. Germline V CDR1 and CDR2: LGHNA, YSLEER. Trimming pared 4 bases from V and 0 bases from J, leaving 10 bases between. The CDR3 sequence is 16 residues long. CDR3 nucleotide sequence: TGCGCCAGCAGCCCCCAGGGGGGCTCTGGGGCCAACGTCCTGACTTTC. It specifies CASSPQGGSGANVLTF.

This rearrangement joins TRBV5-1 to TRBJ2-4, with 9 bases aligning to TRBD2. With 2 bases clipped from V and 0 bases from J, the junction kept 6 bases outside the gene matches. CDR1 is SGHRS, CDR2 YFSETQ, per germline. The CDR3 contains 17 residues. CDR3 DNA sequence: TGCGCCAGCAGCTTAGGGACTAGCAGCCTAGCCAAAAACATTCAGTACTTC. This sequence encodes CASSLGTSSLAKNIQYF.

The chain recombines TRBV27 with TRBJ1-2; 9 bases are shared with TRBD1. CDR1 is MNHEY, CDR2 SMNVEV, per germline (reference sequence). This CDR3 region has 15 residues. V dropped 1 base and J dropped 8; count of bases not matched to a gene: 8. CDR3 sequence: CASSLLGQGFRGYTF. The CDR3 DNA reads as TGTGCCAGCAGTTTATTGGGACAGGGCTTCCGAGGCTACACCTTC.